A single sample is the source of the 13 T cell receptor beta chains below, sequenced in a study of cytomegalovirus exposure and HLA in healthy donors. It was with 60 Vbeta and 13 Jbeta primers that the PCR ran. Using immunoSEQ multiplex PCR, the repertoire was profiled, and TCRdb retains in-frame clones only, with some absent. This table holds approximately 120,000 clones, over 60% found once. The sequenced sample was PBMCs. The source of these receptors is a man in his fifties or sixties in good health and CMV-seronegative.

This rearrangement joins TRBV13 to TRBJ2-1, with 9 bases that match TRBD2. With 2 bases clipped from V and 7 bases from J, the junction kept 3 bases outside the gene matches. Germline V lookup: CDR1 PRHDT, CDR2 FYEKMQ (reference sequence). This CDR3 contains 14 residues. The CDR3 bases are TGTGCCAGCAGCTTAAAAACTAGCGGGAATGAGCAGTTCTTC. It is translated as CASSLKTSGNEQFF.

The chain combines TRBV5-1 with TRBJ1-1; unclear D gene. The CDR3 runs to 13 residues. V lost 4 bases and J 3 bases, leaving 10 bases between the germline ends. From germline, CDR1 is SGHRS and CDR2 YFSETQ. CDR3 sequence: CASSVTDYTEAFF. CDR3 bases: TGCGCCAGCAGCGTGACTGATTACACTGAAGCTTTCTTT.

The genes are TRBV19 and TRBJ2-1; no definite D call. The CDR3 runs 13 residues. The V and J ends lost 1 base and 6 bases respectively, with 7 bases between them. Germline CDR1 is LNHDA and CDR2 is SQIVND (reference sequence). The CDR3 spells CASSIGTANEQFF. The DNA for the CDR3 is TGTGCCAGTAGTATAGGTACTGCCAATGAGCAGTTCTTC.

V usage is TRBV14 and J usage is TRBJ1-2; D is ambiguous. The CDR3 spans 14 residues. V shed 0 bases and J shed 7 bases, with 12 bases lying between them. The germline V gene has CDR1 SGHDN and CDR2 FVKESK. The CDR3 DNA reads as TGTGCCAGCAGCCAAGATTTCTCTACCGGTGGCTACACCTTC. Amino acids: CASSQDFSTGGYTF. The full variable domain, in which reference TRBV14 and TRBJ1-2 provide the parts outside the CDR3, is EAGVTQFPSHSVIEKGQTVTLRCDPISGHDNLYWYRRVMGKEIKFLLHFVKESKQDESGMPNNRFLAERTGGTYSTLKVQPAELEDSGVYFCASSQDFSTGGYTFGSGTRLTVV.

Only one count was recorded for this clone. CDR3 residues: CASSPRQPETQYF. The CDR3, as DNA: TGTGCCAGCAGCCCAAGACAGCCAGAGACCCAGTACTTC. The V call is TRBV7-8, the J call TRBJ2-5, with a tentative D call TRBD1 (5 bases). Per germline, CDR1 SGHVS and CDR2 FQNEAQ. The V gene lost 5 bases and the J gene lost 4 bases, with 11 bases spanning the gap. This CDR3 comprises 13 residues.

V usage is TRBV6-1 and J usage is TRBJ2-2, with D possibly being TRBD2 (6 bases). The CDR3 contains 15 residues. Trimming stripped 2 bases from V and 0 bases from J, with 7 bases between. Germline-derived CDR1 and CDR2 are MNHNS and SASEGT. As DNA, the CDR3 is TGTGCCAGCAGTGAACCGGGGGCGAACACCGGGGAGCTGTTTTTT. Translated, it gives CASSEPGANTGELFF.

CDR3 nucleotides: TGCGCCAGCAGCCCGGGGGGGCGAGGAGATAACTATGGCTACACCTTC. Its protein is CASSPGGRGDNYGYTF. The chain combines TRBV4-1 with TRBJ1-2; D might be TRBD1 (6 bases). In germline, CDR1 is MGHRA, CDR2 YSYEKL. Trimming cost V 4 bases and J 1 base, with 16 bases left between them. The CDR3 contains 16 residues.

The V call is TRBV5-4, the J call TRBJ2-1; perhaps TRBD2 as D (5 bases). V lost 3 bases to trimming and J lost 4 bases, with 20 bases between them. The CDR3 contains 17 residues. The germline V gene encodes CDR1 SGHNT and CDR2 YYREEE (reference sequence). The CDR3 protein is CASSSTGGYLVYNEQFF. The DNA for the CDR3 is TGTGCCAGCAGCTCTACCGGAGGCTACCTCGTTTACAATGAGCAGTTCTTC.

In this sample, this clone turned up a few times. The chain links TRBV7-9 to TRBJ1-1, with D possibly TRBD1 on 6 matching bases. The CDR3 sequence is 13 residues long. Looked up from germline, CDR1 is SEHNR and CDR2 is FQNEAQ (reference sequence). Trimming took 8 bases from V and 5 from J, leaving 15 bases between them. CDR3 DNA: TGTGCCAGCGCGAACAGGGATACGACTGAAGCTTTCTTT. As protein: CASANRDTTEAFF.

The V call is TRBV5-4, the J call TRBJ1-2; 7 bases line up with TRBD1. The CDR3 covers 15 residues. Germline lookup yields CDR1 SGHNT and CDR2 YYREEE (reference sequence). V lost 5 bases to trimming and J lost 3 bases; unmatched junction nucleotides: 10. CDR3 sequence (DNA): TGTGCCAGCAGTCAACCCCGGGACAGTTACTATGGCTACACCTTC. Protein: CASSQPRDSYYGYTF. The whole variable domain, filled in from reference TRBV5-4 and TRBJ1-2, reads ETGVTQSPTHLIKTRGQQVTLRCSSQSGHNTVSWYQQALGQGPQFIFQYYREEENGRGNFPPRFSGLQFPNYSSELNVNALELDDSALYLCASSQPRDSYYGYTFGSGTRLTVV.

V usage is TRBV6-1 and J usage is TRBJ2-7; 14 nucleotides align to TRBD2. The CDR3 runs to 18 residues. Germline lookup yields CDR1 MNHNS and CDR2 SASEGT. V gave up 2 bases and J gave up 9 bases; unmatched junction bases: 15. The CDR3 spells CASSETGLAGGRGPRQYV. As DNA, the CDR3 is TGTGCCAGCAGTGAAACCGGACTAGCGGGGGGCCGAGGGCCGAGGCAGTACGTC.

This sequence joins TRBV28 and TRBJ1-4; possible D gene TRBD1, 6 bases. The germline V gene has CDR1 MDHEN and CDR2 SYDVKM. V dropped 4 bases and J dropped 2 bases, with 11 bases sitting between them. CDR3 size: 15 residues. The CDR3 DNA sequence: TGTGCCAGCAGTTCACCGGGACACACTAATGAAAAACTGTTTTTT. Translating it yields CASSSPGHTNEKLFF.

The J gene is TRBJ1-4, the V gene TRBV9, with 8 bases lining up with TRBD1. The CDR3 contains 16 residues. V trimming: 0 bases; J trimming: 5 bases; junction bases outside the gene matches: 6. Germline-derived CDR1 and CDR2 are SGDLS and YYNGEE. The CDR3 protein is CASSVETGEGNEKLFF. CDR3 sequence (DNA): TGTGCCAGCAGCGTAGAGACAGGGGAAGGGAATGAAAAACTGTTTTTT.